What follows are 3 T cell receptor beta chains derived from one specimen sequenced in a study of control samples from healthy donors and cancer patients. This table comes from immunoSEQ multiplex PCR, and its TCRdb copy is limited to in-frame clones, with some not included. The sample has roughly 160,000 clones, roughly 95% seen once; the top ten hold approximately 1%. Sequenced input: blood. The source is a woman aged 30 to 39 in good health.

This clone appeared a single time. The rearrangement uses TRBV6-6 and TRBJ1-1; 9 bases match TRBD1. In germline, CDR1 is MNHNY, CDR2 SVGAGI (reference sequence). This CDR3 contains 13 residues. V lost 7 bases to trimming and J lost 4 bases; unmatched junction nucleotides: 4. The CDR3 region is CASIRQGGTEAFF. The CDR3 nucleotides read TGTGCCAGCATTCGACAGGGGGGCACTGAAGCTTTCTTT.

The chain employs TRBV3-1 (or the pseudogene TRBV3-2) and TRBJ2-5; TRBD2 aligns across 10 bases. The length of the CDR3 is 20 residues. The germline gives CDR1 LGHDT, CDR2 YNNKEL (reference sequence). The trim removed 1 base at V and 0 bases at J, leaving 14 bases unmatched. CDR3: CASSQGLAGKTIIYQETQYF. Written as DNA, the CDR3 is TGTGCCAGCAGCCAAGGACTAGCGGGTAAGACTATTATCTACCAAGAGACCCAGTACTTC.

The chain uses TRBV6-1 and TRBJ1-1, with D perhaps TRBD1 (5 bases). Germline V gene data show CDR1 as MNHNS and CDR2 as SASEGT. The ends were cut back, 0 bases at V and 5 bases at J, with 7 bases in the middle. The CDR3 extends over 13 amino acids. The CDR3 protein is CASSEAGETEAFF. CDR3 DNA: TGTGCCAGCAGTGAAGCAGGGGAAACTGAAGCTTTCTTT.